The clone carrying this T cell receptor beta chain was seen many times. The sample comes from a study of T-cell memory formation after mild COVID-19. The V and J ends lost 5 bases and 5 bases, in that order; junction bases with no gene match: 8. Looked up from germline, CDR1 is SGHTA and CDR2 is FQGNSA. The CDR3 loop spans 15 amino acids. TCRdb fed the 5' RACE reads into MiXCR, producing one record per CDR3 protein. Of roughly 180,000 distinct CDR3 sequences in the sample, roughly 12% were seen once. This TCR was recovered from a man aged 18 to 29 who had mild COVID-19 (a few samples of this study predate the infection). Cell type and time point are not known. Sequenced sample: PBMCs or a T cell subset sorted from them (not recorded which). V is TRBV7-2 and J is TRBJ2-3, with 9 bases aligning to TRBD1. CDR3 in DNA: TGTGCCAGCAGCCCGAGGACAGGGGCTAGAGATACGCAGTATTTT. This translates into CASSPRTGARDTQYF.